This is a list of T cell receptor beta chains from one sample in a study of shared clonotypes between healthy human individuals. Sequencing used immunoSEQ multiplex PCR; TCRdb keeps in-frame clones, though not all of them. The data hold roughly 2 million clones, with roughly 94% observed a single time. Sequencing used naive CD8+ T cells sorted from blood. Receptors were obtained from a man aged 18 to 29 in good health. The CDR3 runs from the conserved cysteine through the conserved F or W. Each record gives: V gene, D gene, J gene, clone size, CDR3 DNA, CDR3 protein. D genes are given only for firm matches. For some rows the clone size is stated as once, few or many, or as a class when expanded; others skip it.

TRBV30	NA	TRBJ1-1	once	TGTGCCTGGAGCGACGGGACACTACGAGCTTTCTTT	CAWSDGTLRAFF
TRBV6-9	NA	TRBJ2-7	few	TGTGCCAGCAGTTATTCTCTCCTTTTACGGGGCGAGCAGTACTTC	CASSYSLLLRGEQYF
TRBV7-9	TRBD2	TRBJ2-1	once	TGTGCCAGCAGCTTAAGACCCCTAGCGGGGGGGCGGGATGAGCAGTTCTTC	CASSLRPLAGGRDEQFF
TRBV5-6	TRBD1	TRBJ2-5	NA	TGTGCCAGCAGCTTTGCGACAGGGGTCGGGGAGACCCAGTACTTC	CASSFATGVGETQYF
TRBV19	NA	TRBJ2-1	NA	TGTGCCAGTTTAAATCTGCACAATGAGCAGTTCTTC	CASLNLHNEQFF
TRBV6-5	TRBD2	TRBJ2-7	NA	TGTGCCAGCAGTTACGATAGCGGGGCCGAGCAGTACTTC	CASSYDSGAEQYF
TRBV6-6	TRBD2	TRBJ2-7	NA	TGTGCCAGCAGTTACCCTCGACTAGCGGAGTCCTACGAGCAGTACTTC	CASSYPRLAESYEQYF
TRBV5-1	NA	TRBJ1-2	NA	TGCGCCAGCAGCTTTGAATCGGACGGGTGGAACTATGGCTACACCTTC	CASSFESDGWNYGYTF
TRBV10-3	TRBD1	TRBJ2-5	NA	TGTGCCAGCAGCGTTAGCGGGACAGGGGATTGGGAGACCCAGTACTTC	CASSVSGTGDWETQYF
TRBV6-1	TRBD1	TRBJ2-7	NA	TGTGCCAGCAGTCCGTCGACAGGGTTCCCATACGAGCAGTACTTC	CASSPSTGFPYEQYF
TRBV27	NA	TRBJ2-1	NA	TGTGCCAGCAGCCCACTGGGCCTCGGGCGGGGCTACAATGAGCAGTTCTTC	CASSPLGLGRGYNEQFF
TRBV5-6	NA	TRBJ2-7	few	TGTGCCAGCAGCTCCCTTCCGAACTACGAGCAGTACTTC	CASSSLPNYEQYF
TRBV27	NA	TRBJ1-1	NA	TGTGCCAGCAGTATATACCAGAACACTGAAGCTTTCTTT	CASSIYQNTEAFF
TRBV5-6	TRBD2	TRBJ2-5	NA	TGTGCCAGCAGTCAATGGTTAGCGGGGGGGCAAGAGACCCAGTACTTC	CASSQWLAGGQETQYF
TRBV11-2	NA	TRBJ2-7	NA	TGTGCCAGCAGCTTAGAATCGGGGTACGAGCAGTACTTC	CASSLESGYEQYF
TRBV7-9	NA	TRBJ2-7	NA	TGTGCCAGCAGACCAGACAGGCGTAGCTCCTACGAGCAGTACTTC	CASRPDRRSSYEQYF
TRBV25-1	NA	TRBJ2-7	NA	TGTGCCACCACAACCGACGCCTACGAGCAGTACTTC	CATTTDAYEQYF
TRBV6-5	NA	TRBJ1-1	NA	TGTGCCAGCAGTTACCGGCCGGATCGGGGGGAAGCTTTCTTT	CASSYRPDRGEAFF
TRBV4-1	NA	TRBJ2-3	NA	TGCGCCAGCAGCCAAGATAGCCAGGTAATCTCCACAGATACGCAGTATTTT	CASSQDSQVISTDTQYF
TRBV11-2	NA	TRBJ2-3	NA	TGTGCCAGCAGCTTAGGAGGCACTAATCCTGATACGCAGTATTTT	CASSLGGTNPDTQYF
TRBV4-3	TRBD2	TRBJ2-5	NA	TGCGCCAGCAGCCAAGAGCTAGCGGGAGAGGATTGGACCCAGTACTTC	CASSQELAGEDWTQYF
TRBV4-3	NA	TRBJ2-1	NA	TGCGCCAGCAGCCATGATAGCGGCTACAATGAGCAGTTCTTC	CASSHDSGYNEQFF
TRBV5-1	NA	TRBJ2-7	NA	TGCGCCAGCCACCCCGGAGCCAGCTCCTACGAGCAGTACTTC	CASHPGASSYEQYF
TRBV28	NA	TRBJ2-7	NA	TGTGCCAGCAGTTTTAAAATCCCGGGTAACTACGAGCAGTACTTC	CASSFKIPGNYEQYF
TRBV7-6	TRBD1	TRBJ2-7	NA	TGTGCCAGCAGCTGGGGACAGGGGAGCTACGAGCAGTACTTC	CASSWGQGSYEQYF
TRBV11-1	NA	TRBJ2-7	NA	TGTGCCAGCAGCATGACTAGCTACGAGCAGTACTTC	CASSMTSYEQYF
TRBV5-4	NA	TRBJ2-7	NA	TGTGCCAGCAGTCCAGGGTTAGGGTTGGGGCAGTACTTC	CASSPGLGLGQYF
TRBV5-1	TRBD2	TRBJ2-7	NA	TGCGCCAGCAGCCCGGGGGGGACCTACGAGCAGTACTTC	CASSPGGTYEQYF
TRBV14	NA	TRBJ2-7	NA	TGTGCCAGCAGCCCGGGCCGGAAGAATCCTGAGCAGTACTTC	CASSPGRKNPEQYF
TRBV27	NA	TRBJ2-6	NA	TGTGCCAGCAGCTTGGGCTCTGGGGCCAACGTCCTGACTTTC	CASSLGSGANVLTF
TRBV2	TRBD1	TRBJ2-7	NA	TGTGCCAGCAGCCCCACCGGGACAGGGTACTACGAGCAGTACTTC	CASSPTGTGYYEQYF
TRBV7-2	NA	TRBJ2-3	NA	TGTGCCAGCAACTTAGTCTTGAGCGAAATCACAGATACGCAGTATTTT	CASNLVLSEITDTQYF
TRBV13	NA	TRBJ2-7	NA	TGTGCCAGCAGCCCCATGGGACTCCACTCCTACGAGCAGTACTTC	CASSPMGLHSYEQYF
TRBV29-1	TRBD2	TRBJ2-7	NA	TGCAGCGTTGGAACTGGACTAGGCGAGCAGTACTTC	CSVGTGLGEQYF
TRBV4-1	NA	TRBJ1-2	NA	TGCGCCAGCAGCCAAGGTCCCGGGACCGGGGATGGCTACACCTTC	CASSQGPGTGDGYTF
TRBV7-9	NA	TRBJ2-3	NA	TGTGCCAGCAGCCGGACCGGGGCCAGCACAGATACGCAGTATTTT	CASSRTGASTDTQYF
TRBV6-5	NA	TRBJ2-5	NA	TGTGCCAGCAGCAGGGACTTCCAGTACCAAGAGACCCAGTACTTC	CASSRDFQYQETQYF
TRBV5-6	TRBD1	TRBJ2-7	NA	TGTGCCAGCAGCGTTGGGACAGTGCAGTACTTC	CASSVGTVQYF
TRBV7-9	TRBD2	TRBJ2-7	NA	TGTGCCAGCAGCCCTAGCGGGGCCGGGACCTACGAGCAGTACTTC	CASSPSGAGTYEQYF
TRBV11-3	NA	TRBJ1-5	NA	TGTGCCAGCAGCTTAGTGGCCTTCCGGGGTAGCAATCAGCCCCAGCATTTT	CASSLVAFRGSNQPQHF
TRBV9	NA	TRBJ2-7	NA	TGTGCCAGCAGCGTAGGGACCTCACCCTACGAGCAGTACTTC	CASSVGTSPYEQYF
TRBV7-9	TRBD2	TRBJ2-5	NA	TGTGCCAGCAGCTTTGGAGCGGGGCTACCAGGGACCCAGTACTTC	CASSFGAGLPGTQYF
TRBV5-6	TRBD1	TRBJ2-5	NA	TGTGCCAGCAGCTTGGAAGGGTCAGGGGGGTACTTC	CASSLEGSGGYF
TRBV28	TRBD1	TRBJ2-7	NA	TGTGCCAGCAATTCCGGGACAGGGGTCTACGAGCAGTACTTC	CASNSGTGVYEQYF
TRBV7-8	NA	TRBJ1-3	once	TGTGCCAGCAGCTCCGTCGACTTAAACACCATATATTTT	CASSSVDLNTIYF
TRBV28	TRBD1	TRBJ1-1	NA	TGTGCCAGCAGTTTATGGAACGGGGAGGGGGCGCGGACTGAAGCTTTCTTT	CASSLWNGEGARTEAFF
TRBV6-5	TRBD1	TRBJ1-1	NA	TGTGCCAGCAGTTACGACAGGGGTGTAGGCACTGAAGCTTTCTTT	CASSYDRGVGTEAFF
TRBV19	NA	TRBJ1-1	NA	TGTGCCAGTAAGGGGGAGTTGAACACTGAAGCTTTCTTT	CASKGELNTEAFF
TRBV2	NA	TRBJ2-7	NA	TGTGCCAGCAGTGAAGTTGGGATCGAGCAGTACTTC	CASSEVGIEQYF
TRBV4-1	TRBD1	TRBJ2-7	once	TGCGCCAGCAGCTTCCGACAGGGAGACGGCTACGAGCAGTACTTC	CASSFRQGDGYEQYF
TRBV4-3	NA	TRBJ1-1	NA	TGCGCCAGCAGCCAAGGGGGCCAGGGTTTGGGCACTGAAGCTTTCTTT	CASSQGGQGLGTEAFF
TRBV5-6	NA	TRBJ1-1	NA	TGTGCCAGCAGCTTGGCCGGGGCAGGGTGGTCCAGGAACACTGAAGCTTTCTTT	CASSLAGAGWSRNTEAFF
TRBV5-1	NA	TRBJ2-2	NA	TGCGCCAGCAGCCTTAGCTCGGGGGCCCACACCGGGGAGCTGTTTTTT	CASSLSSGAHTGELFF
TRBV27	TRBD2	TRBJ2-1	NA	TGTGCCAGCAGTTCTCGGACTAGCGGGCGCGGTGGCCACAATGAGCAGTTCTTC	CASSSRTSGRGGHNEQFF
TRBV27	NA	TRBJ2-5	NA	TGTGCCAGCAGTTTAAACGGGGCCATCCTAGAAGAGACCCAGTACTTC	CASSLNGAILEETQYF
TRBV28	NA	TRBJ1-1	NA	TGTGCCAGCAGTTTCAGTGAGACACTCGAAGCTTTCTTT	CASSFSETLEAFF